The 23 T cell receptor beta chains given below trace back to one sample, sequenced in a study of blood T cell repertoires in COVID-19. The data were produced by immunoSEQ multiplex PCR, yet TCRdb's version contains in-frame clones alone and is incomplete. The data show 70,000 or so clones, about four fifths seen once. Sequencing input: peripheral blood. The receptors originated from a human donor in a cohort sampled during active COVID-19.

This sequence joins TRBV7-8 and TRBJ2-7; possible D gene TRBD1, 6 bases. This CDR3 spans 16 amino acids. V lost 1 base, J lost 0 bases, and 13 bases lay in between. The germline V gene encodes CDR1 SGHVS and CDR2 FQNEAQ. The CDR3 DNA follows: TGTGCCAGCAGCTTAGGAGGGGACAATCTCTCCTACGAGCAGTACTTC. This encodes CASSLGGDNLSYEQYF. Looking up the rest from reference TRBV7-8 and TRBJ2-7 gives the full variable domain: GAGVSQSPRYKVAKRGQDVALRCDPISGHVSLFWYQQALGQGPEFLTYFQNEAQLDKSGLPSDRFFAERPEGSVSTLKIQRTQQEDSAVYLCASSLGGDNLSYEQYFGPGTRLTVT.

The J gene is TRBJ2-4, the V gene TRBV5-4, with 11 bases aligning to TRBD2. V trimming: 0 bases; J trimming: 1 base; junction bases outside the gene matches: 0. Looked up from germline, CDR1 is SGHNT and CDR2 is YYREEE (reference sequence). This CDR3 has 16 amino acids. DNA of the CDR3: TGTGCCAGCAGCTTGGGGACTAGCGGGGCCAAAAACATTCAGTACTTC. Amino acid sequence: CASSLGTSGAKNIQYF. Supplemented by reference TRBV5-4 and TRBJ2-4, the full variable domain reads ETGVTQSPTHLIKTRGQQVTLRCSSQSGHNTVSWYQQALGQGPQFIFQYYREEENGRGNFPPRFSGLQFPNYSSELNVNALELDDSALYLCASSLGTSGAKNIQYFGAGTRLSVL.

This clone showed up just a few times. The rearrangement uses TRBV5-1 and TRBJ2-7; D gene unclear. CDR3 length: 14 amino acids. V shed 0 bases and J shed 4 bases, with 11 bases lying between them. CDR1 and CDR2 from the germline V gene are SGHRS and YFSETQ. The CDR3: CASSLVPGQYEQYF. CDR3 bases: TGCGCCAGCAGCTTGGTCCCAGGTCAGTACGAGCAGTACTTC.

The chain is built from TRBV24-1 and TRBJ2-2, with D tentatively TRBD1 (6 bases). Germline loops: CDR1 KGHDR, CDR2 SFDVKD. CDR3 length: 16 amino acids. The V end lost 5 bases, the J end lost 3 bases, and 15 bases lay between the germline ends. CDR3 protein: CATSARRGTDTGELFF. The DNA for the CDR3 is TGTGCCACCAGTGCTAGAAGGGGGACGGACACCGGGGAGCTGTTTTTT.

The rearrangement joins TRBV24-1 to TRBJ2-7, with D possibly TRBD1 on 5 matching bases. Germline-derived CDR1 and CDR2 are KGHDR and SFDVKD. The CDR3 consists of 13 residues. The V end lost 5 bases, the J end lost 5 bases, and 12 bases lay between the germline ends. The CDR3, as DNA: TGTGCCACCAGTGTCCCAGGGTTCAACGAGCAGTACTTC. Translating it yields CATSVPGFNEQYF.

The V gene is TRBV11-2, the J gene TRBJ2-7, with 10 bases aligning to TRBD2. Losses at the gene ends were 6 bases for V and 5 bases for J; bases not matched to a gene: 10. This CDR3 comprises 15 residues. CDR1 and CDR2 from the germline V gene are SGHAT and FQNNGV. CDR3 region: CASRESLAGEDEQYF. CDR3 coding DNA: TGTGCCAGCAGGGAGAGTCTAGCGGGAGAGGACGAGCAGTACTTC.

The CDR3 sequence is CASSPTGTLGQPQHF. The CDR3 region has the DNA TGTGCCAGCAGTCCGACAGGGACTCTGGGCCAGCCCCAGCATTTT. The chain carries TRBV28 and TRBJ1-5; 7 bases are a match to TRBD1. Germline CDR1 is MDHEN and CDR2 is SYDVKM. The CDR3 is 15 amino acids. V lost 5 bases and J lost 7; bases outside the gene matches: 11. Looking up the rest from reference TRBV28 and TRBJ1-5 gives the full variable domain: DVKVTQSSRYLVKRTGEKVFLECVQDMDHENMFWYRQDPGLGLRLIYFSYDVKMKEKGDIPEGYSVSREKKERFSLILESASTNQTSMYLCASSPTGTLGQPQHFGDGTRLSIL.

This chain links TRBV11-2 with TRBJ1-2, with 9 positions matching TRBD1. Germline CDR1 reads SGHAT; CDR2 reads FQNNGV. V lost 5 bases and J lost 6; bases outside the gene matches: 10. The CDR3 spans 15 residues. This CDR3 is CASSGNRGRLDGYTF. The CDR3 DNA follows: TGTGCCAGCAGCGGTAACAGGGGGCGCTTAGATGGCTACACCTTC.

This rearrangement joins TRBV10-3 to TRBJ2-5, with 9 positions matching TRBD1. CDR1 is ENHRY, CDR2 SYGVKD, per germline. The V and J ends lost 8 bases and 2 bases, in that order; junction bases with no gene match: 3. This CDR3 is 13 amino acids long. CDR3 sequence: CAIRGTGQETQYF. The CDR3 nucleotides are TGTGCCATCCGCGGGACAGGGCAAGAGACCCAGTACTTC.

The gene calls are TRBV27 and TRBJ2-1; a weak D match, TRBD1 (6 bases). With 6 bases removed from V and 0 bases from J, the gap between germline ends came to 12 bases. This CDR3 spans 15 amino acids. Germline V lookup: CDR1 MNHEY, CDR2 SMNVEV (reference sequence). The CDR3 coding sequence is TGTGCCAGCAGCCCCACCAGGGGCTCCTACAATGAGCAGTTCTTC. Protein product: CASSPTRGSYNEQFF.

The V gene is TRBV5-1, the J gene TRBJ2-7; maybe TRBD2 (6 bases). Per the germline V gene, CDR1 is SGHRS and CDR2 is YFSETQ. Trimming cost V 5 bases and J 4 bases, with 16 bases left between them. The CDR3 totals 14 residues. The CDR3 spells CASRRDFLSYEQYF. The CDR3 DNA sequence: TGCGCCAGCAGACGGGACTTTCTATCGTACGAGCAGTACTTC.

This clone was picked up one time. The chain recombines TRBV5-4 with TRBJ2-7; a possible D gene is TRBD2 (5 bases). Germline values: CDR1 SGHNT, CDR2 YYREEE (reference sequence). Trimming took 0 bases from V and 5 from J, leaving 15 bases between them. The CDR3 has 15 residues. As DNA, the CDR3 is TGTGCCAGCAGCTTGGCCCCGGCACGGCGGGACGAGCAGTACTTC. Translation: CASSLAPARRDEQYF.

This clone was found once. The V gene is TRBV5-1, the J gene TRBJ1-1, with D hard to call. Germline lookup yields CDR1 SGHRS and CDR2 YFSETQ. Deletions cut 0 bases from V and 2 bases from J, with 8 bases between. This CDR3 is 14 amino acids long. The CDR3 nucleotides are TGCGCCAGCAGCTTGGGAGATTTAAACACTGAAGCTTTCTTT. Translating gives CASSLGDLNTEAFF.

The V call is TRBV5-4, the J call TRBJ2-7; 7 bases line up with TRBD1. Germline V gene lookup returns CDR1 SGHNT and CDR2 YYREEE (reference sequence). The CDR3 is 15 amino acids. Germline trimming cut 3 bases from V and 2 bases from J; bases unmatched to any gene: 8. The CDR3 spells CASSSRGQQAYEQYF. In nucleotides, the CDR3 is TGTGCCAGCAGCTCGAGGGGACAGCAAGCCTACGAGCAGTACTTC. The full variable domain, completed using reference TRBV5-4 and TRBJ2-7, is ETGVTQSPTHLIKTRGQQVTLRCSSQSGHNTVSWYQQALGQGPQFIFQYYREEENGRGNFPPRFSGLQFPNYSSELNVNALELDDSALYLCASSSRGQQAYEQYFGPGTRLTVT.

The chain links TRBV18 to TRBJ2-7; 10 bases line up with TRBD2. The CDR3 spans 17 residues. Germline V gene lookup returns CDR1 KGHSH and CDR2 LQKENI. V lost 0 bases and J lost 0; bases outside the gene matches: 5. The CDR3 region has the DNA TGTGCCAGCTCACCACCGCTAGCGGGAGCAAGCTCCTACGAGCAGTACTTC. Protein product: CASSPPLAGASSYEQYF. Variable domain in full (rest from reference TRBV18 and TRBJ2-7): NAGVMQNPRHLVRRRGQEARLRCSPMKGHSHVYWYRQLPEEGLKFMVYLQKENIIDESGMPKERFSAEFPKEGPSILRIQQVVRGDSAAYFCASSPPLAGASSYEQYFGPGTRLTVT.

This clone was seen once. The genes are TRBV7-2 and TRBJ2-1, with 7 positions matching TRBD1. Looked up from germline, CDR1 is SGHTA and CDR2 is FQGNSA. CDR3 length: 13 residues. V trimming: 3 bases; J trimming: 10 bases; junction bases outside the gene matches: 6. CDR3: CASSFKGAGEQFF. DNA for the CDR3: TGTGCCAGCAGCTTTAAGGGGGCGGGCGAGCAGTTCTTC.

This clone has only one observation. The chain has TRBV5-6 and TRBJ1-2; possibly TRBD1 for D (5 bases). CDR1 and CDR2 from the germline V gene are SGHDT and YYEEEE. CDR3 size: 11 residues. V lost 3 bases and J lost 11, with 11 bases in between. The CDR3 loop is CASSWQGGYTF. CDR3 bases: TGTGCCAGCAGCTGGCAGGGTGGTTACACCTTC.

This chain uses TRBV18 with TRBJ2-7, with 14 bases that match TRBD2. CDR1 and CDR2 from the germline V gene are KGHSH and LQKENI. J was trimmed by 7 bases and V by 4 bases; bases with no gene match: 3. This CDR3 is 14 amino acids long. The CDR3 DNA reads TGTGCCAGCTCACTGACTAGCGGGAGGGATGAGCAGTACTTC. The encoded protein is CASSLTSGRDEQYF.

The rearrangement links TRBV5-5 to TRBJ2-1; D is possibly TRBD2 (6 bases). The CDR3 is 15 residues long. The germline V and J ends were trimmed by 0 bases and 0 bases, with 7 bases remaining between them. Germline CDR1 reads SGHKS; CDR2 reads YYEKEE (reference sequence). CDR3 sequence (DNA): TGTGCCAGCAGCTTGGAGGGAGGCTCCTACAATGAGCAGTTCTTC. It encodes CASSLEGGSYNEQFF.

The chain has TRBV6-5 and TRBJ1-5, with a tentative D call TRBD1 (5 bases). Trimming shortened V by 5 bases and J by 6 bases, and 17 bases separated the two germline ends. This CDR3 is 15 amino acids long. In germline, CDR1 is MNHEY, CDR2 SVGAGI. CDR3 nucleotides: TGTGCCAGCAGTCCCCGGGGGGGGTCAGTTCAGCCCCAGCATTTT. Translating gives CASSPRGGSVQPQHF.

This clone was picked up one time. The chain uses TRBV18 and TRBJ2-5; weak D call: TRBD1 (6 bases). CDR3 length: 15 amino acids. Germline lookup yields CDR1 KGHSH and CDR2 LQKENI. V lost 3 bases and J lost 1, with 12 bases in between. The CDR3, as DNA: TGTGCCAGCTCACCTAGACAGGCGATCCAAGAGACCCAGTACTTC. Protein sequence: CASSPRQAIQETQYF.

This clone occurred once. The chain joins TRBV7-3 to TRBJ2-5, with 7 bases matching TRBD2. The CDR3 has 13 amino acids. V gave up 5 bases and J gave up 3 bases; unmatched junction bases: 3. Germline lookup yields CDR1 SGHTA and CDR2 FQGTGA. CDR3 protein: CASSQSGKETQYF. In DNA, the CDR3 is TGTGCCAGCAGCCAAAGCGGGAAAGAGACCCAGTACTTC.

The genes are TRBV5-6 and TRBJ1-2; 8 positions match TRBD1. CDR3 length: 15 residues. Germline V gives CDR1 SGHDT, CDR2 YYEEEE. V lost 4 bases to trimming and J lost 6 bases; unmatched junction nucleotides: 11. As DNA, the CDR3 is TGTGCCAGCAGCCTGCAGGGGGCTGAAGTCGATGGCTACACCTTC. This codes for CASSLQGAEVDGYTF.